Below, 30 T cell receptor beta chains from the same sample are listed, as sequenced in a study of early T cells in non-severe SARS-CoV-2 infection. TCRdb reprocessed the 5' RACE reads via MiXCR and lists one record per CDR3 protein. Counted here are about 64,000 distinct CDR3 sequences, about 11% occurring once; the ten biggest clones make up nearly 3%. The source material was whole blood, sampled at baseline. The source of these receptors is an adult who was a healthcare worker with PCR-confirmed SARS-CoV-2 infection or an uninfected control (not recorded which).

This clonotype was detected a few times. This chain links TRBV6-5 with TRBJ2-7; D is unresolved. This CDR3 is built from 14 residues. Trimming removed 8 bases at V and 0 bases at J, with 14 bases between. Germline CDR1 and CDR2: MNHEY and SVGAGI. The CDR3 spells CASRPFSRSYEQYF. The CDR3 region has the DNA TGTGCCAGCCGACCTTTCAGCCGCTCCTACGAGCAGTACTTC.

The CDR3, as DNA: TGTGCCAGCACCCCCGCGGGGGCGCGGGAGCAGTACTTC. Its translation is CASTPAGAREQYF. V usage is TRBV11-2 and J usage is TRBJ2-7; the D gene is possibly TRBD2 (7 bases). With 7 bases removed from V and 7 bases from J, the gap between germline ends came to 17 bases. The CDR3 consists of 13 residues. Germline V gives CDR1 SGHAT, CDR2 FQNNGV.

This clonotype was seen a few times. The chain links TRBV29-1 to TRBJ2-7; D is perhaps TRBD1 or TRBD2 (5 bases each). V lost 6 bases, J lost 0 bases, and 12 bases lay in between. There are 13 residues in the CDR3. CDR1 is SQVTM and CDR2 is ANQGSEA in the germline V gene. The CDR3: CSVGTSSSYEQYF. The CDR3 DNA follows: TGCAGCGTCGGGACGTCTAGCTCCTACGAGCAGTACTTC.

This clonotype was picked up many times. V and J are TRBV7-6 and TRBJ2-7; TRBD2 might be the D (6 bases). The germline CDR1 and CDR2 sequences are SGHVS and FNYEAQ. CDR3 size: 15 residues. V dropped 5 bases and J dropped 6 bases, with 20 bases sitting between them. The CDR3 coding sequence is TGTGCCAGCAGCCCCCGGGACTCCCCTACGGGCGAGCAGTACTTC. Translation gives CASSPRDSPTGEQYF.

This clonotype was detected a few times. This chain joins TRBV5-1 and TRBJ2-7, with a tentative D call TRBD1 (6 bases). The V end was cut by 0 bases, the J end by 5 bases, with 15 bases between. Germline V gene lookup returns CDR1 SGHRS and CDR2 YFSETQ. CDR3 length: 15 residues. CDR3 sequence: CASSLEGRGRDEQYF. CDR3 bases: TGCGCCAGCAGCTTGGAGGGCAGGGGTAGGGACGAGCAGTACTTC. Using reference TRBV5-1 and TRBJ2-7 for the parts outside the CDR3, the full variable domain is KAGVTQTPRYLIKTRGQQVTLSCSPISGHRSVSWYQQTPGQGLQFLFEYFSETQRNKGNFPGRFSGRQFSNSRSEMNVSTLELGDSALYLCASSLEGRGRDEQYFGPGTRLTVT.

The chain recombines TRBV7-9 with TRBJ1-1; D is ambiguous. The CDR3 is made up of 13 amino acids. V shed 10 bases and J shed 1 base, with 13 bases lying between them. In germline, CDR1 is SEHNR, CDR2 FQNEAQ (reference sequence). CDR3 nucleotide sequence: TGTGCCACTGAGGTGGCAGGGAACACTGAAGCTTTCTTT. Encoded protein: CATEVAGNTEAFF.

The rearrangement joins TRBV6-6 to TRBJ1-2, with D hard to call. CDR3 length: 12 amino acids. Germline V CDR1 and CDR2: MNHNY, SVGAGI (reference sequence). V shed 7 bases and J shed 4 bases, with 10 bases lying between them. The CDR3 loop is CASINVGYGYTF. The CDR3 nucleotides read TGTGCCAGCATTAATGTCGGCTATGGCTACACCTTC.

The V gene is TRBV9, the J gene TRBJ2-1; 8 bases are a match to TRBD2. The germline CDR1 and CDR2 sequences are SGDLS and YYNGEE. This CDR3 comprises 15 residues. V was pared by 6 bases and J by 2 bases, with 7 bases of the junction left unmatched. The CDR3, as DNA: TGTGCCAGCAACAGAGCGGGGGCCACCTACAATGAGCAGTTCTTC. Translating gives CASNRAGATYNEQFF. Full variable domain (outside the CDR3, taken from reference TRBV9 and TRBJ2-1): DSGVTQTPKHLITATGQRVTLRCSPRSGDLSVYWYQQSLDQGLQFLIQYYNGEERAKGNILERFSAQQFPDLHSELNLSSLELGDSALYFCASNRAGATYNEQFFGPGTRLTVL.

This clonotype occurred a few times. J is TRBJ2-1 and V is TRBV20-1; TRBD2 might be the D (5 bases). Germline V lookup: CDR1 DFQATT, CDR2 SNEGSKA (reference sequence). V was shortened by 7 bases and J by 5 bases, with 9 bases between the two germline ends. The CDR3 totals 11 residues. The CDR3 region has the DNA TGCAGTGTCCCAGCGGACAATGAGCAGTTCTTC. Protein sequence: CSVPADNEQFF.

The chain has TRBV11-2 and TRBJ2-7; perhaps TRBD2 as D (6 bases). The CDR3 loop spans 13 amino acids. Germline V gene data show CDR1 as SGHAT and CDR2 as FQNNGV. Between the trimmed V and J ends, which lost 5 bases and 5 bases, there was a span of 13 bases. In DNA, the CDR3 is TGTGCCAGCAGCCACACCAGGGAGGACGAGCAGTACTTC. Translating it yields CASSHTREDEQYF.

The CDR3 here is CASSQDRLAGGGSYNEQFF. DNA for the CDR3: TGCGCCAGCAGCCAAGACCGACTAGCGGGGGGCGGCTCCTACAATGAGCAGTTCTTC. The V and J genes are TRBV4-3 and TRBJ2-1, with TRBD2 identical over 13 bases. The CDR3 is made up of 19 amino acids. Germline lookup yields CDR1 LGHNA and CDR2 YSLEER. Losses at the gene ends were 0 bases for V and 0 bases for J; bases not matched to a gene: 5.

There are a few counts of this clonotype. This chain joins TRBV20-1 and TRBJ2-1, with 15 nucleotides matching TRBD2. Unmatched junction bases numbered 6, after V lost 0 bases and J lost 0 bases. The CDR3 is 19 residues long. Germline V gene lookup returns CDR1 DFQATT and CDR2 SNEGSKA (reference sequence). The CDR3 coding sequence is TGCAGTGCTAGAGAGGGACTAGCGGGGGGCTGGAGCTCCTACAATGAGCAGTTCTTC. Translation gives CSAREGLAGGWSSYNEQFF.

This chain uses TRBV29-1 with TRBJ1-1; TRBD1 is a possible D gene (6 bases). CDR3 length: 14 residues. CDR1 SQVTM and CDR2 ANQGSEA come from the germline V gene. V lost 4 bases and J lost 0, with 12 bases in between. The CDR3 DNA reads as TGCAGCGTTGGAGGACAGCAAATGAACACTGAAGCTTTCTTT. Translation: CSVGGQQMNTEAFF.

This clonotype has a handful of counts. This chain joins TRBV20-1 and TRBJ2-5; D is unresolved. Between the trimmed V and J ends, which lost 3 bases and 5 bases, there was a span of 7 bases. The CDR3 consists of 11 residues. Germline lookup yields CDR1 DFQATT and CDR2 SNEGSKA (reference sequence). The CDR3 sequence is CSASGRETQYF. The CDR3 coding sequence is TGCAGTGCTAGCGGCCGGGAGACCCAGTACTTC.

This clonotype appeared a few times. The chain uses TRBV3-2 and TRBJ2-1; TRBD1, the D gene given by the table, was not confirmed from the DNA. TRBV3-2 is noted as a pseudogene. The CDR3 is made up of 17 amino acids. CDR3: CASSQGLADRGPNEQFF. CDR3 DNA sequence: TGTGCCAGCAGCCAAGGTTTGGCGGACAGGGGACCGAATGAGCAGTTCTTC.

The chain links TRBV4-3 to TRBJ2-1; D call uncertain. Per the germline V gene, CDR1 is LGHNA and CDR2 is YSLEER. This CDR3 has 13 residues. Trimming left V 0 bases short and J 10 bases short, with 10 bases between. The CDR3: CASSQDEPGEQFF. The CDR3 DNA is TGCGCCAGCAGCCAAGATGAGCCCGGAGAGCAGTTCTTC.

The sample holds many counts of this clonotype. V gene TRBV5-8 combines with J gene TRBJ1-2; D not resolved. The V end was cut by 4 bases, the J end by 1 base, with 17 bases between. Germline values: CDR1 SGHTS, CDR2 YDEGEE. CDR3 length: 16 residues. CDR3 DNA: TGTGCCAGCAGCACCGTCAGGCGGTTTATTAACTATGGCTACACCTTC. The encoded protein is CASSTVRRFINYGYTF.

The chain links TRBV2 to TRBJ2-5; the D call may be TRBD1 or TRBD2 (7 bases each). Germline CDR1 SNHLY, CDR2 FYNNEI. The CDR3 length is 14 residues. Trimming pared 8 bases from V and 6 bases from J, leaving 19 bases between. Here the CDR3 reads CASWEGAFGKTQYF. The CDR3 nucleotides read TGTGCCAGCTGGGAGGGGGCCTTCGGAAAGACCCAGTACTTC.

This clonotype was counted a few times. The CDR3 bases are TGTGCCAGCAGCTTGTTGGGCCCAGATACGCAGTATTTT. It yields the protein CASSLLGPDTQYF. V usage is TRBV5-4 and J usage is TRBJ2-3; D unresolved. V was clipped by 1 base and J by 4 bases, with 7 bases between them. Looked up from germline, CDR1 is SGHNT and CDR2 is YYREEE (reference sequence). The CDR3 length is 13 residues.

This clonotype was picked up many times. V is TRBV11-2 and J is TRBJ2-7; D might be TRBD1 (6 bases). Trimming left V 1 base short and J 2 bases short, with 9 bases between. The CDR3 runs 14 residues. The germline V gene encodes CDR1 SGHAT and CDR2 FQNNGV. CDR3 coding DNA: TGTGCCAGCAGCTTAGGGACAGCCACCTACGAGCAGTACTTC. Protein: CASSLGTATYEQYF.

This CDR3 reads CASSSRTDTQYF. CDR3 in DNA: TGTGCCAGCAGCTCCCGCACAGATACGCAGTATTTT. The chain links TRBV11-3 to TRBJ2-3, with D uncertain. With 4 bases removed from V and 1 base from J, the gap between germline ends came to 3 bases. CDR3 size: 12 residues. Germline V gives CDR1 SGHNT, CDR2 YENEEA. The variable domain in full, with the rest retrieved from reference TRBV11-3 and TRBJ2-3, is EAGVVQSPRYKIIEKKQPVAFWCNPISGHNTLYWYLQNLGQGPELLIRYENEEAVDDSQLPKDRFSAERLKGVDSTLKIQPAELGDSAVYLCASSSRTDTQYFGPGTRLTVL.

This chain joins TRBV5-1 and TRBJ2-5, with D perhaps assigned TRBD1 or TRBD2 (5 bases each). The CDR3 is made up of 16 amino acids. V lost 4 bases, J lost 2 bases, and 18 bases lay in between. Germline CDR1 and CDR2: SGHRS and YFSETQ. The CDR3 region has the DNA TGCGCCAGCAGCCTACAGGAGATGGGACCTCAAGAGACCCAGTACTTC. This encodes CASSLQEMGPQETQYF.

The chain couples TRBV19 to TRBJ1-2, with a possible D match to TRBD1 (6 bases). With 7 bases removed from V and 0 bases from J, the gap between germline ends came to 12 bases. The germline gives CDR1 LNHDA, CDR2 SQIVND (reference sequence). This CDR3 spans 14 amino acids. Written as DNA, the CDR3 is TGTGCCAGTACAGGGACATCTTCTAACTATGGCTACACCTTC. Translated, it gives CASTGTSSNYGYTF.

The chain recombines TRBV12-5 with TRBJ2-2, with D perhaps being TRBD1 or TRBD2 (6 bases each). CDR3 size: 15 residues. Trimming removed 2 bases at V and 6 bases at J, with 13 bases between. The germline V gene encodes CDR1 LGHNT and CDR2 FRNRAP. CDR3 region: CASGLLTRGAGELFF. The CDR3 DNA reads as TGTGCTAGTGGTTTGCTGACTAGGGGGGCCGGGGAGCTGTTTTTT.

This CDR3 is CAWSDPSGANVLTF. For the CDR3, the DNA is TGTGCCTGGAGCGACCCCTCTGGGGCCAACGTCCTGACTTTC. The rearrangement links TRBV30 to TRBJ2-6, with D uncertain. The CDR3 is 14 residues long. V shed 3 bases and J shed 0 bases, with 6 bases lying between them. Germline values: CDR1 GTSNPN, CDR2 SVGIG (reference sequence).

V is TRBV18 and J is TRBJ2-7; 14 bases line up with TRBD2. The CDR3 is 18 amino acids. Germline values: CDR1 KGHSH, CDR2 LQKENI. V lost 4 bases and J lost 0; bases outside the gene matches: 8. The CDR3 region is CASSLSGTSGGSSYEQYF. CDR3 sequence (DNA): TGTGCCAGCTCACTGTCCGGGACTAGCGGGGGTAGCTCCTACGAGCAGTACTTC.

Many counts were recorded for this clonotype. The rearrangement links TRBV6-1 to TRBJ1-1; tentative D call: TRBD1 (5 bases). Germline CDR1 and CDR2: MNHNS and SASEGT. V gave up 5 bases and J gave up 5 bases, with 9 bases separating them. This CDR3 is built from 12 residues. The CDR3, as DNA: TGTGCCAGCAGTTCAGGGAGGACTGAAGCTTTCTTT. Encoded protein: CASSSGRTEAFF.

Only a few counts were recorded for this clonotype. CDR3 DNA: TGTGCCAGCAGCCCACTAGCGGGGGGGACCAACAATGAGCAGTTCTTC. Translated: CASSPLAGGTNNEQFF. V usage is TRBV6-4 and J usage is TRBJ2-1; 13 bases agree with TRBD2. Germline V gene lookup returns CDR1 MRHNA and CDR2 SNTAGT. The trim removed 6 bases at V and 5 bases at J, leaving 7 bases unmatched. CDR3 length: 16 amino acids.

This clonotype was seen a handful of times. This rearrangement joins TRBV6-2 or TRBV6-3 to TRBJ1-2; D not certain. This CDR3 region has 13 residues. Trimming removed 5 bases at V and 4 bases at J, with 11 bases between. Germline loops: CDR1 MNHEY, CDR2 SVGEGT. The DNA of the CDR3 is TGTGCCAGCAGTAGGGCATCCGGCTATGGCTACACCTTC. Translation gives CASSRASGYGYTF.

The CDR3: CASSYRGTGNTIYF. The CDR3 DNA sequence: TGTGCCAGCAGTTACAGGGGGACTGGAAACACCATATATTTT. The chain links TRBV6-5 to TRBJ1-3; D is perhaps TRBD1 (6 bases). V lost 2 bases to trimming and J lost 2 bases, with 7 bases between them. Germline loops: CDR1 MNHEY, CDR2 SVGAGI. The CDR3 runs 14 residues.